This T cell receptor beta chain was sequenced for a study of T cells in localized non-small cell lung cancer. General observations from the study: There were a median around 53 of the top 100 tumor clones appearing in adjacent lung. Longer overall survival accompanied higher blood T cell density. Heterogeneity is still possible, as just one tumor region was sequenced. Clonality of T cells reached its maximum in uninvolved adjacent lung, surpassing tumor.

Profiled with immunoSEQ multiplex PCR; TCRdb holds only in-frame clones, not every one. The table includes several thousand clones, 70% to 90% detected once. Note on this clone: As yet, its antigen is unknown.

Germline V gives CDR1 SGHRS, CDR2 YFSETQ. Between the trimmed V and J ends, which lost 0 bases and 2 bases, there was a span of 8 bases. This CDR3 is built from 14 residues. The specimen was peripheral blood, collected before any cancer treatment. This TCR was sampled from a male donor older than 55 with stage III lung adenocarcinoma. The chain carries TRBV5-1 and TRBJ2-5, with D uncertain. The CDR3 bases are TGCGCCAGCAGCTTGGAGAACCCGCAAGAGACCCAGTACTTC. Translation gives CASSLENPQETQYF.